This T cell receptor (beta chain) is drawn from a study of blood T cells in healthy people across ages. Study results and caveats: Donor CMV infection status was unknown, possibly confounding age-related changes in expanded clonotypes. Naive T cell percentage and TCR beta diversity correlated strongly.

Primed by a sample-barcoded 5' primer and a J-beta primer mix, a second PCR proceeded for 7 to 11 cycles. Each CDR3 protein is one row after TCRdb ran MiXCR on the 5' RACE reads. In the table there are 1.5 million or so distinct CDR3 sequences, around 42% of which are singletons. Turning to this clonotype: Its antigen is still unknown.

This CDR3 region has 13 residues. Trimming shortened V by 2 bases and J by 7 bases, and 14 bases separated the two germline ends. From germline, CDR1 is SQVTM and CDR2 ANQGSEA. The material sequenced was blood. The receptor was derived from a woman aged 18-35 years in good health. This sequence joins TRBV29-1 and TRBJ1-2; no firm D call. CDR3 residues: CSVEMGSTGGYTF. The CDR3 DNA reads TGCAGCGTTGAAATGGGGTCCACGGGTGGCTACACCTTC.